A selection of T cell receptor beta chains follows, all from one sample in a study of cytomegalovirus exposure and HLA in healthy donors. Clones were sequenced by immunoSEQ multiplex PCR, and TCRdb holds only the in-frame ones, with some missing. The table includes 90,000 to 110,000 clones, roughly three quarters detected once. The sequencing sample was made of PBMCs. These receptors came from a man aged 40-49 years in good health and CMV-seronegative. CDR3s include the opening cysteine and the closing phenylalanine or tryptophan. Fields, in order: CDR3 protein, CDR3 DNA, D gene, V gene, J gene, clone size. The D gene is left open where the match is weak. Clone size is not always given. Where it is, it says once, few, many or a class for expanded clones.

CDR3aa: CASSPGAEVQPQHF
CDR3nt: TGTGCCAGCAGCCCCGGTGCGGAGGTTCAGCCCCAGCATTTT
d_gene: .
v_gene: TRBV7-9
j_gene: TRBJ1-5
abundance: .

CDR3aa: CASSSPGLSYEQYF
CDR3nt: TGTGCCAGCAGCTCTCCGGGACTCTCCTACGAGCAGTACTTC
d_gene: .
v_gene: TRBV9
j_gene: TRBJ2-7
abundance: .

CDR3aa: CASSGNRRSTDTQYF
CDR3nt: TGTGCCAGCAGTGGAAACAGGAGAAGCACAGATACGCAGTATTTT
d_gene: .
v_gene: TRBV25-1
j_gene: TRBJ2-3
abundance: .

CDR3aa: CASSRGQLLSYEQYF
CDR3nt: TGTGCCAGCAGCAGGGGACAGTTACTTTCCTACGAGCAGTACTTC
d_gene: TRBD1
v_gene: TRBV5-6
j_gene: TRBJ2-7
abundance: .

CDR3aa: CASSRGWRGLTDTQYF
CDR3nt: TGTGCCAGCAGTAGGGGATGGCGGGGGCTCACAGATACGCAGTATTTT
d_gene: .
v_gene: TRBV27
j_gene: TRBJ2-3
abundance: few

CDR3aa: CASSIGLAGYEQYF
CDR3nt: TGTGCCAGTAGTATAGGGCTAGCGGGCTACGAGCAGTACTTC
d_gene: TRBD2
v_gene: TRBV19
j_gene: TRBJ2-7
abundance: .

CDR3aa: CASRTLRDRGRQAREKLFF
CDR3nt: TGTGCCAGCAGGACACTCCGGGACAGGGGGCGCCAAGCTCGCGAAAAACTGTTTTTT
d_gene: TRBD1
v_gene: TRBV2
j_gene: TRBJ1-4
abundance: .

CDR3aa: CASRARDSYEQYF
CDR3nt: TGTGCCAGCAGAGCCCGGGACAGCTACGAGCAGTACTTC
d_gene: TRBD1
v_gene: TRBV27
j_gene: TRBJ2-7
abundance: .

CDR3aa: CASSFGLRTNEKLFF
CDR3nt: TGTGCCAGCAGCTTTGGACTTAGGACTAATGAAAAACTGTTTTTT
d_gene: .
v_gene: TRBV7-8
j_gene: TRBJ1-4
abundance: .

CDR3aa: CASSLEVAVDTQYF
CDR3nt: TGCGCCAGCAGCTTGGAGGTAGCGGTGGATACGCAGTATTTT
d_gene: .
v_gene: TRBV5-1
j_gene: TRBJ2-3
abundance: .

CDR3aa: CASSPGDRNTEAFF
CDR3nt: TGTGCCAGCAGCCCCGGGGACAGGAACACTGAAGCTTTCTTT
d_gene: TRBD1
v_gene: TRBV7-3
j_gene: TRBJ1-1
abundance: .

CDR3aa: CSVTMTGGYQETQYF
CDR3nt: TGCAGCGTTACCATGACAGGGGGGTACCAAGAGACCCAGTACTTC
d_gene: TRBD1
v_gene: TRBV29-1
j_gene: TRBJ2-5
abundance: .

CDR3aa: CASSLWGGAQPQHF
CDR3nt: TGTGCCAGCAGCTTGTGGGGGGGGGCCCAGCCCCAGCATTTT
d_gene: .
v_gene: TRBV5-4
j_gene: TRBJ1-5
abundance: .

CDR3aa: CAWSVGLAGGDNEQYF
CDR3nt: TGTGCCTGGAGTGTTGGCCTAGCGGGAGGAGACAACGAGCAGTACTTC
d_gene: TRBD2
v_gene: TRBV30
j_gene: TRBJ2-7
abundance: .

CDR3aa: CAWSVRQGAGELFF
CDR3nt: TGTGCCTGGAGTGTACGACAGGGGGCCGGGGAGCTGTTTTTT
d_gene: TRBD1
v_gene: TRBV30
j_gene: TRBJ2-2
abundance: few

CDR3aa: CASKGSRDLIEYF
CDR3nt: TGTGCCAGCAAGGGGTCCAGGGATCTGATCGAGTACTTC
d_gene: .
v_gene: TRBV28
j_gene: TRBJ2-7
abundance: few

CDR3aa: CAISEVRMNTEAFF
CDR3nt: TGTGCCATCAGTGAGGTCAGAATGAACACTGAAGCTTTCTTT
d_gene: .
v_gene: TRBV10-3
j_gene: TRBJ1-1
abundance: .

CDR3aa: CASSLRLAGGSTDTQYF
CDR3nt: TGCGCCAGCAGCTTGCGCCTAGCGGGAGGGAGCACAGATACGCAGTATTTT
d_gene: TRBD2
v_gene: TRBV5-1
j_gene: TRBJ2-3
abundance: .

CDR3aa: CASSQAPYEPQHF
CDR3nt: TGCGCCAGCAGCCAAGCTCCTTATGAGCCCCAGCATTTT
d_gene: .
v_gene: TRBV4-1
j_gene: TRBJ1-5
abundance: .

CDR3aa: CASIGGRAPFCRNQPQHF
CDR3nt: TGCGCCAGCATCGGGGGTAGGGCTCCGTTTTGTCGCAATCAGCCCCAGCATTTT
d_gene: .
v_gene: TRBV23-1
j_gene: TRBJ1-5
abundance: .

CDR3aa: CASSPRQGATNQPQHF
CDR3nt: TGTGCCAGCAGCCCTCGACAGGGGGCTACCAATCAGCCCCAGCATTTT
d_gene: TRBD1
v_gene: TRBV7-2
j_gene: TRBJ1-5
abundance: .

CDR3aa: CSVANNEQFF
CDR3nt: TGCAGCGTGGCCAACAATGAGCAGTTCTTC
d_gene: .
v_gene: TRBV29-1
j_gene: TRBJ2-1
abundance: .

CDR3aa: CASSVEARGTYEQYF
CDR3nt: TGTGCCAGCAGCGTAGAAGCCAGGGGGACCTACGAGCAGTACTTC
d_gene: TRBD1
v_gene: TRBV9
j_gene: TRBJ2-7
abundance: .

CDR3aa: CASSQGDYSNQPQHF
CDR3nt: TGTGCCAGTAGCCAGGGTGATTATAGCAATCAGCCCCAGCATTTT
d_gene: .
v_gene: TRBV19
j_gene: TRBJ1-5
abundance: few

CDR3aa: CASSIYPSAGNTIYF
CDR3nt: TGTGCCAGCAGTATCTACCCCTCGGCTGGAAACACCATATATTTT
d_gene: .
v_gene: TRBV7-2
j_gene: TRBJ1-3
abundance: .

CDR3aa: CASSFGQGFNSPLHF
CDR3nt: TGTGCCAGCAGCTTTGGACAGGGATTTAATTCACCCCTCCACTTT
d_gene: TRBD1
v_gene: TRBV5-4
j_gene: TRBJ1-6
abundance: .

CDR3aa: CRDLGVAKNIQYF
CDR3nt: TGCAGGGACCTCGGGGTAGCCAAAAACATTCAGTACTTC
d_gene: .
v_gene: TRBV29-1
j_gene: TRBJ2-4
abundance: .

CDR3aa: CASSWGDRTGGYTF
CDR3nt: TGTGCCAGCAGCTGGGGGGACAGAACGGGAGGCTACACCTTC
d_gene: TRBD1
v_gene: TRBV5-6
j_gene: TRBJ1-2
abundance: .

CDR3aa: CAIGSSGYNEQFF
CDR3nt: TGTGCCATCGGGTCTAGCGGCTACAATGAGCAGTTCTTC
d_gene: TRBD2
v_gene: TRBV10-3
j_gene: TRBJ2-1
abundance: .

CDR3aa: CASSKEGIGGAIGEAFF
CDR3nt: TGTGCCAGCAGCAAAGAAGGTATCGGGGGGGCCATAGGTGAAGCTTTCTTT
d_gene: .
v_gene: TRBV21-1
j_gene: TRBJ1-1
abundance: .

CDR3aa: CASGGKSGSTDTQYF
CDR3nt: TGTGCCAGCGGGGGAAAAAGCGGGAGCACAGATACGCAGTATTTT
d_gene: .
v_gene: TRBV5-4
j_gene: TRBJ2-3
abundance: .